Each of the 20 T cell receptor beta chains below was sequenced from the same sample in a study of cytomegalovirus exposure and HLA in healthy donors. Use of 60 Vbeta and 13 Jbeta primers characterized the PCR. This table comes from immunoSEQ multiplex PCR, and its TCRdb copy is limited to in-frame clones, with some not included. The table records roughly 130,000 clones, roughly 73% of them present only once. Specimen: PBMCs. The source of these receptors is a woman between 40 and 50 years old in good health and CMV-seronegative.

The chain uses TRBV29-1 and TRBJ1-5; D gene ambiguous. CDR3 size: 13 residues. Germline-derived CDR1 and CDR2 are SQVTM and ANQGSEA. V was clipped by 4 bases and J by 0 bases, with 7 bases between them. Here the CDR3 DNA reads TGCAGCGTTGTAGATAATAGCAATCAGCCCCAGCATTTT. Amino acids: CSVVDNSNQPQHF.

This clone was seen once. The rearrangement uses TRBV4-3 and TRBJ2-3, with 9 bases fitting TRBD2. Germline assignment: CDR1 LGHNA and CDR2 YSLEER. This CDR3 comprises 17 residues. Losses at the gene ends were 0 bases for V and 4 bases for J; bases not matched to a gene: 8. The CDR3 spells CASSQDDWRGGADTQYF. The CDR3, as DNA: TGCGCCAGCAGCCAAGATGATTGGCGGGGGGGGGCAGATACGCAGTATTTT.

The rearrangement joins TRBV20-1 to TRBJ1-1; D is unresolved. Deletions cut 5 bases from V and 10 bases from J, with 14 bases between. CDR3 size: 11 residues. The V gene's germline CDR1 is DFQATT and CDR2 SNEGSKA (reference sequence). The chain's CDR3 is CSAARSRRAFF. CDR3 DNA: TGCAGTGCTGCGCGGTCCCGGCGAGCTTTCTTT.

The CDR3 region is CASRGRQGSNQPQHF. CDR3 in DNA: TGTGCCAGCAGGGGGAGACAGGGGAGCAATCAGCCCCAGCATTTT. The chain joins TRBV28 to TRBJ1-5; TRBD1 matches 8 bases. The CDR3 totals 15 residues. Trimming at V came to 6 bases and at J to 1 base, leaving 5 bases not matched to a gene. Germline assignment: CDR1 MDHEN and CDR2 SYDVKM.

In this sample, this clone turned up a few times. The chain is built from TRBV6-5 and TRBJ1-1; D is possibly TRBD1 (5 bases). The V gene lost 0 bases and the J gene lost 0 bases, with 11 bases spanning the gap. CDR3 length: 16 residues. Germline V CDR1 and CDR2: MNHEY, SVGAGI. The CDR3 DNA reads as TGTGCCAGCAGTTACTCGATGACAGTACTGAACACTGAAGCTTTCTTT. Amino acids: CASSYSMTVLNTEAFF.

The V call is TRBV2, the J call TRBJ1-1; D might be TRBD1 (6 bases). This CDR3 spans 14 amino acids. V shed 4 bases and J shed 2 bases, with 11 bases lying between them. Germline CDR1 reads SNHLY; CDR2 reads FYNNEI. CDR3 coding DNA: TGTGCCAGCAGTGTAGGGGGGGGAAACACTGAAGCTTTCTTT. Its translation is CASSVGGGNTEAFF.

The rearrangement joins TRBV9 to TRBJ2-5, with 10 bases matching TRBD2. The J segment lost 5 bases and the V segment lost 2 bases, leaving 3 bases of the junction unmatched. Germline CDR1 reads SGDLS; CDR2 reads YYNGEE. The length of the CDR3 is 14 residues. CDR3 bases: TGTGCCAGCAGCGTCACTAGCGGGGACGAGACCCAGTACTTC. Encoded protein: CASSVTSGDETQYF.

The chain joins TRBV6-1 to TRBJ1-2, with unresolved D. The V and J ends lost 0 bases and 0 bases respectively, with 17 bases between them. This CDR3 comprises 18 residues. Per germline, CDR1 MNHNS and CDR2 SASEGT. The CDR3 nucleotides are TGTGCCAGCAGTGAAGCGGGTGGTACGTTAGCAGCTAACTATGGCTACACCTTC. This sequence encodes CASSEAGGTLAANYGYTF.

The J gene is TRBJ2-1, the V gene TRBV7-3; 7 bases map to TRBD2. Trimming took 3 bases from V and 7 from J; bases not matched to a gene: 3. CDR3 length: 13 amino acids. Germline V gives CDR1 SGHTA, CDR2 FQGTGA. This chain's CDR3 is CASSLSGANEQFF. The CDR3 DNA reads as TGTGCCAGCAGCTTGAGCGGGGCGAATGAGCAGTTCTTC. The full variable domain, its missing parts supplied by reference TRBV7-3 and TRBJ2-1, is GAGVSQTPSNKVTEKGKYVELRCDPISGHTALYWYRQSLGQGPEFLIYFQGTGAADDSGLPNDRFFAVRPEGSVSTLKIQRTERGDSAVYLCASSLSGANEQFFGPGTRLTVL.

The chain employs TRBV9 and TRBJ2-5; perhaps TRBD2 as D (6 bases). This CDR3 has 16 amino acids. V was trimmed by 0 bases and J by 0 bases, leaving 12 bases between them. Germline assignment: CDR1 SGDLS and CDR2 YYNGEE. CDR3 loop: CASSVAGGSHQETQYF. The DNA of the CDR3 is TGTGCCAGCAGCGTAGCCGGGGGTAGCCACCAAGAGACCCAGTACTTC.

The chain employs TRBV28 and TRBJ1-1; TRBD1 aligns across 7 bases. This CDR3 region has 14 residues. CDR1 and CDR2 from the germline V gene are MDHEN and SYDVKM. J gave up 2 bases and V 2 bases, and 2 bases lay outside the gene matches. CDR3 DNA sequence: TGTGCCAGCAGTTTAGGGACAGCCAACACTGAAGCTTTCTTT. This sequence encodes CASSLGTANTEAFF.

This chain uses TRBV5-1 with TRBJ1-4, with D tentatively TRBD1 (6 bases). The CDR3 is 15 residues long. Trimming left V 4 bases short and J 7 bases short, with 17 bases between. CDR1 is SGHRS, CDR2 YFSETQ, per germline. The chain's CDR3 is CASSTGQPGGEKLFF. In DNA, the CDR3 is TGCGCCAGCAGCACTGGACAGCCAGGTGGTGAAAAACTGTTTTTT.

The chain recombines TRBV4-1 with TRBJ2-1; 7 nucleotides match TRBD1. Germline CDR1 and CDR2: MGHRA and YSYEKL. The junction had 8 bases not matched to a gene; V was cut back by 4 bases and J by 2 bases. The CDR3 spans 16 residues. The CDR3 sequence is CASSRPGQRTYNEQFF. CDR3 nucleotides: TGCGCCAGCAGCCGTCCGGGACAGAGAACCTACAATGAGCAGTTCTTC.

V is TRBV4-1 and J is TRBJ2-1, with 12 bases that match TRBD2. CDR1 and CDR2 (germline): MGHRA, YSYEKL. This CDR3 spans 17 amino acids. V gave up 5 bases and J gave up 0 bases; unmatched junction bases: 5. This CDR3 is CASSAGLAGASYNEQFF. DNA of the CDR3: TGCGCCAGCAGCGCGGGACTAGCGGGTGCCTCCTACAATGAGCAGTTCTTC.

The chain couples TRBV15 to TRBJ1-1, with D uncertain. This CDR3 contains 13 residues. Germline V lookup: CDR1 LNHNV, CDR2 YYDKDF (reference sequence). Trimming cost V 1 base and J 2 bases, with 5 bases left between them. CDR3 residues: CATSRAVNTEAFF. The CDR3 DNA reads TGTGCCACCAGCAGAGCGGTCAACACTGAAGCTTTCTTT.

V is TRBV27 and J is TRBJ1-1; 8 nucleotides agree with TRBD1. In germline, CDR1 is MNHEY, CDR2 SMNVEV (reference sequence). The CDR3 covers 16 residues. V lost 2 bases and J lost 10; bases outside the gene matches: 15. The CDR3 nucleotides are TGTGCCAGCAGTTTACAGCCCCTTGGACAGGGCCTTTTAGCTTTCTTT. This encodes CASSLQPLGQGLLAFF.

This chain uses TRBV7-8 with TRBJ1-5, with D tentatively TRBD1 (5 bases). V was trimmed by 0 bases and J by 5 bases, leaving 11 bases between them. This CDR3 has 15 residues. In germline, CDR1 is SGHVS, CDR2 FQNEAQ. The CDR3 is CASSLARGFDQPQHF. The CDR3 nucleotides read TGTGCCAGCAGCTTAGCGCGGGGGTTCGATCAGCCCCAGCATTTT.

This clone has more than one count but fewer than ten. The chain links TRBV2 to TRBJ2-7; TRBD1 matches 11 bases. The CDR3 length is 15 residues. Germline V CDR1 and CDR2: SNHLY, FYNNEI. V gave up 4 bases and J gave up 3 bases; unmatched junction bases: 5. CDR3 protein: CASSAGGTGGYEQYV. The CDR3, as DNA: TGTGCCAGCAGTGCCGGGGGGACAGGGGGCTACGAGCAGTACGTC.

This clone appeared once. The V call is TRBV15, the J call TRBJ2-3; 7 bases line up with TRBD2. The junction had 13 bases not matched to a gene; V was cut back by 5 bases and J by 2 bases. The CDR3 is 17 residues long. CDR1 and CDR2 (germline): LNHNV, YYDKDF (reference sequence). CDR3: CATSPRGAGDLTDTQYF. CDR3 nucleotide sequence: TGTGCCACCAGCCCCCGTGGGGCGGGGGACCTCACAGATACGCAGTATTTT.

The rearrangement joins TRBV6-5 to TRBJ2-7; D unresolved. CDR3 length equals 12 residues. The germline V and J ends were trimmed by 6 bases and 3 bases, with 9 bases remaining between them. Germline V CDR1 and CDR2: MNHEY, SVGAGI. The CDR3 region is CASRYNYYEQYF. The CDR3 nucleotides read TGTGCCAGCAGATACAACTACTACGAGCAGTACTTC.